Sequencing of this T cell receptor beta chain was carried out in a study of blood T cell repertoires in COVID-19. Turning to the study itself: Samples taken during acute and convalescent COVID-19 were collected in the United States, Italy and Spain. Sample material is recorded as cDNA or gDNA derived from T cells, B-cell-depleted T cells, or PBMCs.

In the study's own analysis: Reference gene primers were amplified, and this amplification served to estimate nucleated cell counts. The method was immunoSEQ multiplex PCR; TCRdb's version includes in-frame clones alone and lacks a portion of them. V, J and clone size are those of that table, while D and trimming were read from the DNA. The sample has 150,000 to 200,000 clones, 85% to 90% seen once; the top ten hold 4%. V shed 2 bases, J shed 0 bases, and the junction held 8 bases outside the gene matches. In germline, CDR1 is SGHRS, CDR2 YFSETQ. The length of the CDR3 is 18 residues. This TCR derives from a woman in her seventies with acute or convalescent COVID-19. V usage is TRBV5-1 and J usage is TRBJ2-2; 9 positions match TRBD1. Sequencing input: peripheral blood. Written as DNA, the CDR3 is TGCGCCAGCAGCTTACTTGAGGGACAGGGAGCGAACACCGGGGAGCTGTTTTTT. This sequence encodes CASSLLEGQGANTGELFF.